The 25 T cell receptor beta chains given below trace back to one sample, sequenced in a study of human T cells and chemical hapten exposure. TCRdb re-analysed the RACE reads in MiXCR, keeping a single row per CDR3 protein. The data hold some 400,000 distinct CDR3 sequences, with roughly 4.6% observed a single time. Time point meaning: pre-sensitization, week 0. This sample's treatment: therapeutic diphenylcyclopropenone sensitization with weekly scalp DPC. The specimen comprised whole blood, sampled in connection with sensitization to the hapten diphenylcyclopropenone (DPC). These receptors came from a woman aged 45 to 65 with alopecia areata. Some clones in this sample may be carry-over from other donors' samples.

There are many counts of this clonotype. The gene calls are TRBV5-1 and TRBJ1-1, with TRBD1 as a possible D gene (6 bases). Germline V gene lookup returns CDR1 SGHRS and CDR2 YFSETQ. The germline V and J ends were trimmed by 2 bases and 7 bases, with 9 bases remaining between them. The CDR3 contains 12 residues. The DNA for the CDR3 is TGCGCCAGCAGCTTACAGGGAAGTGAAGCTTTCTTT. Translation gives CASSLQGSEAFF.

This clonotype has at least ten counts. The gene calls are TRBV27 and TRBJ1-2; TRBD1 aligns across 7 bases. The CDR3 totals 12 residues. Germline CDR1 reads MNHEY; CDR2 reads SMNVEV (reference sequence). The V segment lost 5 bases and the J segment 7 bases; nucleotides outside the gene matches: 4. CDR3 nucleotide sequence: TGTGCCAGCAGTACAGGGGAAAGTGGCTACACCTTC. Encoded protein: CASSTGESGYTF.

This clonotype was detected ten times or more. The chain recombines TRBV28 with TRBJ1-4, with TRBD1 matching 10 bases. V lost 4 bases and J lost 8; bases outside the gene matches: 7. The germline gives CDR1 MDHEN, CDR2 SYDVKM. The CDR3 totals 15 residues. The CDR3: CASSSGTGDYEKLFF. The DNA of the CDR3 is TGTGCCAGCAGTTCCGGGACAGGGGATTACGAAAAACTGTTTTTT.

This clonotype came up many times. The rearrangement uses TRBV7-8 and TRBJ2-3; TRBD1 aligns across 9 bases. The trim removed 6 bases at V and 11 bases at J, leaving 12 bases unmatched. In germline, CDR1 is SGHVS, CDR2 FQNEAQ. There are 14 residues in the CDR3. CDR3 DNA: TGTGCCAGCAGACACCGGGACAGGGCCTCCCTGCAGTATTTT. Its protein is CASRHRDRASLQYF.

About this clonotype itself: A clone one base away is much larger, so this may be a read error. The chain couples TRBV7-8 to TRBJ1-4; D not resolved. Trimming left V 5 bases short and J 4 bases short, with 8 bases between. Germline V gene lookup returns CDR1 SGHVS and CDR2 FQNEAQ. The CDR3 spans 13 residues. The CDR3 loop reads CASSPRGNEKLFF. For the CDR3, the DNA is TGTGCCAGCAGCCCGCGGGGTAATGAAAAACTGTTTTTT.

In its sample, this clonotype was seen many times. The rearrangement joins TRBV25-1 to TRBJ2-5, with TRBD2 matching over 8 bases. The CDR3 consists of 15 residues. With 2 bases clipped from V and 5 bases from J, the junction kept 7 bases outside the gene matches. Per the germline V gene, CDR1 is MGHDK and CDR2 is SYGVNS. CDR3 loop: CASSESRASGETQYF. DNA for the CDR3: TGTGCCAGCAGTGAAAGTCGGGCTAGCGGGGAGACCCAGTACTTC.

V gene TRBV7-9 combines with J gene TRBJ2-1; the D gene could be TRBD1 or TRBD2 (5 bases each). Per the germline V gene, CDR1 is SEHNR and CDR2 is FQNEAQ (reference sequence). Trimming stripped 11 bases from V and 5 bases from J, with 13 bases between. The CDR3 extends over 12 amino acids. CDR3 sequence reads: CARQLGDNEQFF. CDR3 nucleotides: TGTGCCCGTCAGTTGGGGGACAATGAGCAGTTCTTC.

This clonotype was detected ten times or more. V is TRBV12-3 or TRBV12-4 and J is TRBJ2-1; TRBD1 matches 7 bases. The CDR3 sequence is 13 residues long. V gave up 7 bases and J gave up 4 bases; unmatched junction bases: 4. CDR3 DNA sequence: TGTGCCAGCATGGACAGGATGTACAATGAGCAGTTCTTC. Translating gives CASMDRMYNEQFF.

V is TRBV13 and J is TRBJ1-1; possibly TRBD1 for D (6 bases). The V gene's germline CDR1 is PRHDT and CDR2 FYEKMQ (reference sequence). Trimming stripped 3 bases from V and 1 base from J, with 15 bases between. The CDR3 is 16 amino acids. CDR3 loop: CASSFPTGTPNTEAFF. CDR3 in DNA: TGTGCCAGCAGCTTCCCCACAGGGACCCCGAACACTGAAGCTTTCTTT.

V usage is TRBV14 and J usage is TRBJ1-1, with D maybe TRBD1 (6 bases). Trimming removed 4 bases at V and 6 bases at J, with 12 bases between. There are 13 residues in the CDR3. CDR1 is SGHDN and CDR2 is FVKESK in the germline V gene. CDR3 amino acids: CASSRLQGSEAFF. CDR3 DNA: TGTGCCAGCAGCCGATTACAGGGTTCTGAAGCTTTCTTT.

This clonotype was seen repeatedly, ten times or more. V and J are TRBV5-4 and TRBJ2-6; 8 positions match TRBD2. The trim removed 3 bases at V and 1 base at J, leaving 6 bases unmatched. The CDR3 runs to 17 residues. The V gene's germline CDR1 is SGHNT and CDR2 YYREEE (reference sequence). For the CDR3, the DNA is TGTGCCAGCAGCTCCGGGACTAGGAAGTCTGGGGCCAACGTCCTGACTTTC. This translates into CASSSGTRKSGANVLTF.

This clonotype was recorded at least ten times. The V and J genes are TRBV6-5 and TRBJ2-5, with D maybe TRBD2 (6 bases). The CDR3 extends over 13 amino acids. The V and J ends lost 5 bases and 5 bases respectively, with 12 bases between them. The germline V gene has CDR1 MNHEY and CDR2 SVGAGI. CDR3 sequence: CASSTPSAETQYF. The CDR3 DNA follows: TGTGCCAGCAGTACCCCTAGCGCGGAGACCCAGTACTTC.

This clonotype was observed a handful of times. V is TRBV5-6 and J is TRBJ2-1, with 10 bases identical to TRBD2. J lost 3 bases, V lost 0 bases, and 9 bases had no gene match. The CDR3 runs 18 residues. Germline CDR1 reads SGHDT; CDR2 reads YYEEEE. The chain's CDR3 is CASSLGRLAGEIYNEQFF. As DNA, the CDR3 is TGTGCCAGCAGCTTGGGGCGTCTAGCGGGAGAGATCTACAATGAGCAGTTCTTC.

This clonotype was counted at least ten times. This chain links TRBV2 with TRBJ2-3; 9 nucleotides line up with TRBD2. Germline values: CDR1 SNHLY, CDR2 FYNNEI. V lost 3 bases and J lost 9; bases outside the gene matches: 4. The CDR3 is 13 residues long. The CDR3 DNA follows: TGTGCCAGCAGTGAGCTGACTAGCGGAACGCAGTATTTT. Translated, it gives CASSELTSGTQYF.

There are many counts of this clonotype. The chain carries TRBV4-1 and TRBJ2-1; TRBD2 matches at 9 bases. V lost 0 bases, J lost 10 bases, and 16 bases stayed unmatched. Germline values: CDR1 MGHRA, CDR2 YSYEKL. This CDR3 spans 18 amino acids. The CDR3 DNA follows: TGCGCCAGCAGCCAAGATCCGACGGTGGCGGGGGGGCCCCGGGAGCAGTTCTTC. Its translation is CASSQDPTVAGGPREQFF.

As for this clonotype: A much larger clone differs from this one at a single base, so this may be a read error. The V call is TRBV20-1, the J call TRBJ2-3; D might be TRBD2 (7 bases). CDR3 size: 14 residues. The germline V gene has CDR1 DFQATT and CDR2 SNEGSKA (reference sequence). Trimming cost V 1 base and J 5 bases, with 13 bases left between them. The CDR3 sequence is CSARGGGWEDTQYF. In DNA form, the CDR3 reads TGCAGTGCTAGAGGGGGGGGCTGGGAAGATACGCAGTATTTT.

This clonotype has at least ten counts. This rearrangement joins TRBV4-2 to TRBJ2-5; D unresolved. The CDR3 extends over 13 amino acids. V was trimmed by 0 bases and J by 2 bases, leaving 4 bases between them. Per the germline V gene, CDR1 is LGHNA and CDR2 is YNFKEQ. Written as DNA, the CDR3 is TGTGCCAGCAGCCAAGAACTACAAGAGACCCAGTACTTC. This gives the protein CASSQELQETQYF.

The CDR3 nucleotides read TGTGCCAGCCGTGGGAGCGGCCCCTACGAGCAGTACTTC. Translating gives CASRGSGPYEQYF. The chain carries TRBV7-2 and TRBJ2-7, with D perhaps TRBD2 (5 bases). V lost 8 bases, J lost 2 bases, and 13 bases lay in between. Germline V gene data show CDR1 as SGHTA and CDR2 as FQGNSA. The CDR3 is made up of 13 amino acids.

This clonotype was counted at least ten times. The chain uses TRBV6-5 and TRBJ1-2; D is unresolved. Germline V lookup: CDR1 MNHEY, CDR2 SVGAGI. The CDR3 contains 15 residues. The germline V and J ends were trimmed by 6 bases and 0 bases, with 14 bases remaining between them. The CDR3: CASSSGLRANYGYTF. As DNA, the CDR3 is TGTGCCAGCAGCTCTGGGTTGCGGGCTAACTATGGCTACACCTTC.

The table lists this clonotype with many counts. V and J are TRBV11-2 and TRBJ2-1, with D unresolved. Trimming cost V 6 bases and J 8 bases, with 8 bases left between them. CDR3 length: 11 amino acids. The germline V gene has CDR1 SGHAT and CDR2 FQNNGV. The CDR3 region is CASSSSDEQFF. The CDR3 DNA reads TGTGCCAGCAGTTCGTCGGATGAGCAGTTCTTC.

This clonotype was seen repeatedly, ten times or more. The CDR3, as DNA: TGTGCCAGCAGCTTTAGCCCGGGACTAGGAGTGGGGACGAACACCGGGGAGCTGTTTTTT. Translating it yields CASSFSPGLGVGTNTGELFF. The chain employs TRBV7-9 and TRBJ2-2; TRBD2 aligns across 8 bases. V shed 3 bases and J 0 bases; nucleotides not matched to a gene: 15. The CDR3 is 20 residues long. Germline CDR1 SEHNR, CDR2 FQNEAQ (reference sequence).

This clonotype was seen ten or more times. The CDR3 spells CASSTRLPGELFF. In DNA form, the CDR3 reads TGTGCCAGCAGTACACGACTACCCGGGGAGCTGTTTTTT. The rearrangement links TRBV6-2 or TRBV6-3 to TRBJ2-2, with D tentatively TRBD2 (5 bases). CDR3 length: 13 amino acids. CDR1 and CDR2 (germline): MNHEY, SVGEGT. V gave up 5 bases and J gave up 6 bases, with 10 bases separating them.

This clonotype was found many times. The rearrangement joins TRBV28 to TRBJ2-1; TRBD1 is a possible D gene (6 bases). Trimming removed 5 bases from V and 9 bases from J, with 8 bases in between. There are 11 residues in the CDR3. Looked up from germline, CDR1 is MDHEN and CDR2 is SYDVKM. Written as DNA, the CDR3 is TGTGCCAGCAGTACAGGGAGTGAGCAGTTCTTC. Translation gives CASSTGSEQFF.

The rearrangement joins TRBV7-9 to TRBJ1-1; D unresolved. Per germline, CDR1 SEHNR and CDR2 FQNEAQ (reference sequence). The CDR3 extends over 14 amino acids. Trimming removed 5 bases from V and 4 bases from J, with 14 bases in between. The CDR3 sequence: CASSPEGLSTEAFF. CDR3 bases: TGTGCCAGCAGCCCTGAGGGTTTGAGCACTGAAGCTTTCTTT.

This clonotype was counted between two and nine times. This chain links TRBV20-1 with TRBJ1-2; tentatively, D is TRBD1 (6 bases). Trimming shortened V by 6 bases and J by 3 bases, and 11 bases separated the two germline ends. CDR1 DFQATT and CDR2 SNEGSKA come from the germline V gene (reference sequence). The CDR3 loop spans 12 amino acids. CDR3: CSARGSYYGYTF. The CDR3 coding sequence is TGCAGTGCAAGGGGGTCCTACTATGGCTACACCTTC.